The 11 T cell receptor beta chains given below trace back to one sample, sequenced in a study of OX40 agonist ivuxolimab in advanced cancers. Repertoires were generated with immunoSEQ multiplex PCR, while TCRdb's copy carries only in-frame clones and drops some. This sample has fewer than 85,000 clones; roughly 76% occur once, and the top ten carry 1.5% to 2%. The material sequenced was CD4+ or CD8+ T cells sorted from blood, taken in a trial of the OX40 agonist ivuxolimab. These receptors all come from an adult with an advanced solid tumor such as melanoma, head and neck, liver or kidney cancer.

The chain employs TRBV19 and TRBJ1-5, with 8 bases matching TRBD1. Germline CDR1 is LNHDA and CDR2 is SQIVND (reference sequence). V lost 4 bases to trimming and J lost 5 bases; unmatched junction nucleotides: 10. The CDR3 runs 16 residues. The CDR3 loop reads CASSRGTGPGDQPQHF. CDR3 in DNA: TGTGCCAGTAGTAGGGGGACAGGCCCAGGGGATCAGCCCCAGCATTTT.

J is TRBJ1-1 and V is TRBV2, with D perhaps matching TRBD1 (6 bases). The CDR3 is made up of 14 amino acids. Trimming removed 6 bases at V and 6 bases at J, with 17 bases between. Looked up from germline, CDR1 is SNHLY and CDR2 is FYNNEI. The chain's CDR3 is CASRERSGDAEAFF. The CDR3 coding sequence is TGTGCCAGCAGGGAGAGGTCAGGGGACGCTGAAGCTTTCTTT.

The chain carries TRBV9 and TRBJ2-3; a possible D gene is TRBD1 (6 bases). V was trimmed by 3 bases and J by 10 bases, leaving 21 bases between them. CDR1 and CDR2 from the germline V gene are SGDLS and YYNGEE. This CDR3 is 15 amino acids long. CDR3 loop: CASSESTDSGGSQYF. DNA of the CDR3: TGTGCCAGCAGCGAGAGTACGGACAGTGGTGGTTCGCAGTATTTT.

This clone has a single count. The gene calls are TRBV28 and TRBJ2-3; no clear D gene. This CDR3 has 13 residues. CDR1 is MDHEN, CDR2 SYDVKM, per germline. The V end lost 10 bases, the J end lost 2 bases, and 13 bases lay between the germline ends. The CDR3 nucleotides read TGTGCCACCTGGGTTTTAGACACAGATACGCAGTATTTT. This translates into CATWVLDTDTQYF.

V usage is TRBV2 and J usage is TRBJ2-7; either TRBD1 or TRBD2 may fit D (5 bases each). V shed 6 bases and J shed 4 bases, with 19 bases lying between them. CDR3 length equals 15 residues. Germline V gene sequence: CDR1 SNHLY, CDR2 FYNNEI. Here the CDR3 reads CASRDLVGAPYEQYF. The DNA of the CDR3 is TGTGCCAGCAGGGACCTAGTCGGGGCCCCTTACGAGCAGTACTTC.

J is TRBJ1-5 and V is TRBV2; 7 positions agree with TRBD1. With V trimmed by 3 bases and J by 12 bases, 11 bases remained unmatched. The CDR3 length is 14 residues. Per the germline V gene, CDR1 is SNHLY and CDR2 is FYNNEI. The CDR3 DNA follows: TGTGCCAGCAGTGAGTTACAGGGGATCGCTGGCCAGCATTTT. Amino acids: CASSELQGIAGQHF.

The V and J genes are TRBV7-9 and TRBJ1-6; the D gene is possibly TRBD1 (5 bases). This CDR3 has 15 amino acids. Trimming cost V 5 bases and J 9 bases, with 17 bases left between them. Germline CDR1 SEHNR, CDR2 FQNEAQ (reference sequence). The CDR3 nucleotides read TGTGCCAGCAGCCCGATGACAGCCAGTTCTTCACCCCTCCACTTT. Its translation is CASSPMTASSSPLHF.

The chain links TRBV30 to TRBJ2-5; D not resolved. The CDR3 totals 11 residues. Germline loops: CDR1 GTSNPN, CDR2 SVGIG (reference sequence). Trimming shortened V by 3 bases and J by 5 bases, and 7 bases separated the two germline ends. The DNA of the CDR3 is TGTGCCTGGAGGGAGTATGAGACCCAGTACTTC. Its translation: CAWREYETQYF. The full variable domain, in which reference TRBV30 and TRBJ2-5 provide the parts outside the CDR3, is SQTIHQWPATLVQPVGSPLSLECTVEGTSNPNLYWYRQAAGRGLQLLFYSVGIGQISSEVPQNLSASRPQDRQFILSSKKLLLSDSGFYLCAWREYETQYFGPGTRLLVL.

This clone was found once. The rearrangement joins TRBV6-5 to TRBJ2-4, with 11 bases lining up with TRBD1. CDR1 is MNHEY and CDR2 is SVGAGI in the germline V gene. The CDR3 runs 14 residues. The V gene end was trimmed by 5 bases and the J gene end by 6 bases; junction bases not matched to a gene: 3. Here the CDR3 DNA reads TGTGCCAGCAGTCCCGGGACAGGGGGAAACATTCAGTACTTC. The encoded protein is CASSPGTGGNIQYF.

V and J are TRBV30 and TRBJ2-3; D remains unclear. Per the germline V gene, CDR1 is GTSNPN and CDR2 is SVGIG (reference sequence). V was pared by 0 bases and J by 6 bases, with 4 bases between. There are 11 residues in the CDR3. The CDR3 reads CAWSVTDTQYF. In nucleotides, the CDR3 is TGTGCCTGGAGTGTAACGGATACGCAGTATTTT. Looking up the rest from reference TRBV30 and TRBJ2-3 gives the full variable domain: SQTIHQWPATLVQPVGSPLSLECTVEGTSNPNLYWYRQAAGRGLQLLFYSVGIGQISSEVPQNLSASRPQDRQFILSSKKLLLSDSGFYLCAWSVTDTQYFGPGTRLTVL.

This sequence joins TRBV7-3 and TRBJ2-7; the D is unclear. Germline CDR1 is SGHTA and CDR2 is FQGTGA. The CDR3 is 14 amino acids. V was cut by 2 bases and J by 1 base, with 9 bases left in between. CDR3 loop: CASSLLAESYEQYF. DNA of the CDR3: TGTGCCAGCAGCTTACTGGCAGAATCCTACGAGCAGTACTTC.